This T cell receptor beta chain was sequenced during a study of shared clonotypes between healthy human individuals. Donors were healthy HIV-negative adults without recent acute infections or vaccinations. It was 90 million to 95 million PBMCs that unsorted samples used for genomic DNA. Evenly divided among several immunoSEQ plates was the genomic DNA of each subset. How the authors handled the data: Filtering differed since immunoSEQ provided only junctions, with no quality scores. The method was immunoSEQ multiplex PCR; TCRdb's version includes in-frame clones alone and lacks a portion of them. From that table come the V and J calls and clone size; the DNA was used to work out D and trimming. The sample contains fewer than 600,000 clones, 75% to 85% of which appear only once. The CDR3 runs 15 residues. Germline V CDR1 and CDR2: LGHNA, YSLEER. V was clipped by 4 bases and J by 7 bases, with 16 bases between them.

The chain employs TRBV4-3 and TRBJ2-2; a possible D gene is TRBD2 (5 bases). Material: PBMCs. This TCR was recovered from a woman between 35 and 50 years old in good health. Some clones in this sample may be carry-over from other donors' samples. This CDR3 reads CASSPNSAGVGELFF. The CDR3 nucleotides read TGCGCCAGCAGCCCAAATAGTGCGGGCGTCGGGGAGCTGTTTTTT.